This record concerns one TCR beta chain sequence. These data originate in a study of blood T cell repertoires in COVID-19. The V and J ends lost 6 bases and 7 bases, in that order; junction bases with no gene match: 4. The length of the CDR3 is 11 residues. Germline CDR1 reads DFQATT; CDR2 reads SNEGSKA (reference sequence). The repertoire was sequenced with immunoSEQ multiplex PCR; TCRdb's copy has only in-frame clones and lacks some. The sample holds approximately 220,000 clones, about four fifths seen once. The sequencing input was PBMCs or T cells enriched from blood (not recorded which). The origin of this receptor is a woman aged 40 to 50 who had been exposed to COVID-19. The V gene is TRBV20-1, the J gene TRBJ1-1; 8 bases align to TRBD1. CDR3 in DNA: TGCAGTGCGAGACAGGGGAATGAAGCTTTCTTT. It encodes CSARQGNEAFF.